Shown below are 24 T cell receptor beta chains from a single sample sequenced in a study of T cells after yellow fever vaccination. MiXCR, run by TCRdb on the 5' RACE reads, gives a single entry per CDR3 protein. The table includes about 630,000 distinct CDR3 sequences, around an eighth detected once. Sequences were derived from PBMCs, sampled on the day of the yellow fever booster vaccination. The receptors originated from a young man who received the YFV17D yellow fever vaccine.

The chain combines TRBV20-1 with TRBJ2-1, with D perhaps matching TRBD1 (5 bases). V was pared by 6 bases and J by 3 bases, with 15 bases between. This CDR3 comprises 14 residues. Germline V gene data show CDR1 as DFQATT and CDR2 as SNEGSKA (reference sequence). The CDR3 coding sequence is TGCAGTGCCCCTCGGGCAGGGCTCTACAATGAGCAGTTCTTC. Translated: CSAPRAGLYNEQFF.

In this sample, this clonotype turned up a few times. The chain links TRBV12-3 or TRBV12-4 to TRBJ2-3; 12 positions match TRBD2. The CDR3 length is 15 residues. J lost 4 bases, V lost 7 bases, and 6 bases had no gene match. The CDR3 DNA sequence: TGTGCCAGCACAACTAGCGGGAGGTTGGCAGATACGCAGTATTTT. It codes for CASTTSGRLADTQYF.

The rearrangement uses TRBV25-1 and TRBJ1-6; possibly TRBD1 for D (5 bases). The germline CDR1 and CDR2 sequences are MGHDK and SYGVNS. The CDR3 has 12 amino acids. V lost 8 bases and J 7 bases, leaving 9 bases between the germline ends. CDR3 protein: CASSEGNSPLHF. The CDR3 coding sequence is TGTGCCAGCTCTGAGGGGAATTCACCCCTCCACTTT.

This rearrangement joins TRBV7-2 to TRBJ2-3, with TRBD2 identical over 12 bases. With V trimmed by 5 bases and J by 0 bases, 6 bases remained unmatched. This CDR3 comprises 17 residues. Germline CDR1 reads SGHTA; CDR2 reads FQGNSA. The CDR3: CASSPRLAGESTDTQYF. The DNA of the CDR3 is TGTGCCAGCAGCCCCCGACTAGCGGGAGAGAGCACAGATACGCAGTATTTT.

The chain has TRBV29-1 and TRBJ2-5; D possibly corresponds to TRBD2 (6 bases). The CDR3 is 16 residues long. V gave up 0 bases and J gave up 10 bases, with 24 bases separating them. The germline gives CDR1 SQVTM, CDR2 ANQGSEA. CDR3 loop: CSVEDFRGTGVLIQYF. In DNA form, the CDR3 reads TGCAGCGTTGAAGATTTTCGTGGGACGGGAGTTTTGATCCAGTACTTC.

The V and J genes are TRBV4-1 and TRBJ2-5; TRBD1 aligns across 8 bases. The germline CDR1 and CDR2 sequences are MGHRA and YSYEKL. The CDR3 is made up of 14 amino acids. Unmatched junction bases numbered 2, after V lost 3 bases and J lost 2 bases. The CDR3 DNA reads as TGCGCCAGCAGCCAGACAGGGGATCAAGAGACCCAGTACTTC. This codes for CASSQTGDQETQYF.

The J gene is TRBJ1-2, the V gene TRBV11-2; 8 bases align to TRBD1. Germline CDR1 is SGHAT and CDR2 is FQNNGV. CDR3 length: 15 amino acids. V shed 4 bases and J 2 bases; nucleotides not matched to a gene: 6. CDR3 bases: TGTGCCAGCAGCTCCTCGGACAGGGCGAACTATGGCTACACCTTC. This codes for CASSSSDRANYGYTF.

This clonotype has just a few counts. This chain connects TRBV19 to TRBJ2-1; no clear D gene. Trimming took off 0 bases at V and 0 bases at J, with 9 bases between the two ends. CDR1 is LNHDA and CDR2 is SQIVND in the germline V gene (reference sequence). The CDR3 extends over 16 amino acids. CDR3 sequence: CASSIDVHSSYNEQFF. The CDR3 coding sequence is TGTGCCAGTAGTATAGACGTTCATAGCTCCTACAATGAGCAGTTCTTC.

This clonotype showed up just a few times. The chain links TRBV12-3 or TRBV12-4 to TRBJ2-3; D ambiguous. V was cut by 6 bases and J by 9 bases, with 13 bases left in between. The CDR3 covers 12 residues. The CDR3: CASRSASATQYF. In nucleotides, the CDR3 is TGTGCCAGCAGGTCGGCCAGCGCCACGCAGTATTTT.

This rearrangement joins TRBV6-2 or TRBV6-3 to TRBJ2-2; TRBD1 aligns across 10 bases. With 8 bases clipped from V and 4 bases from J, the junction kept 7 bases outside the gene matches. This CDR3 region has 15 residues. Per germline, CDR1 MNHEY and CDR2 SVGEGT. CDR3 nucleotides: TGTGCCAGCGCGTCCGGGACAGGGGTCACCGGGGAGCTGTTTTTT. The encoded protein is CASASGTGVTGELFF.

The chain couples TRBV5-1 to TRBJ1-3; the D is unclear. The CDR3 extends over 13 amino acids. V was pared by 4 bases and J by 11 bases, with 16 bases between. The V gene's germline CDR1 is SGHRS and CDR2 YFSETQ. The CDR3 sequence: CASSQSDSNPIYF. The CDR3 DNA reads TGCGCCAGCAGCCAGTCCGACTCTAACCCCATATATTTT.

There are a few counts of this clonotype. The chain is built from TRBV5-4 and TRBJ1-1; no definite D call. Germline V gene data show CDR1 as SGHNT and CDR2 as YYREEE (reference sequence). Deletions cut 7 bases from V and 1 base from J, with 14 bases between. The CDR3 sequence is 14 residues long. As DNA, the CDR3 is TGTGCCAGCCGGATGGTTACAGAGAACACTGAAGCTTTCTTT. Its translation: CASRMVTENTEAFF. The full variable domain, with the rest looked up from reference TRBV5-4 and TRBJ1-1, is ETGVTQSPTHLIKTRGQQVTLRCSSQSGHNTVSWYQQALGQGPQFIFQYYREEENGRGNFPPRFSGLQFPNYSSELNVNALELDDSALYLCASRMVTENTEAFFGQGTRLTVV.

This chain connects TRBV18 to TRBJ2-7, with D unclear. The V end was cut by 2 bases, the J end by 2 bases, with 13 bases between. This CDR3 is built from 15 residues. Germline V gene lookup returns CDR1 KGHSH and CDR2 LQKENI. CDR3 residues: CASSPFGQAAYEQYF. CDR3 DNA sequence: TGTGCCAGCTCACCATTCGGGCAGGCTGCCTACGAGCAGTACTTC.

This clonotype appeared a few times. The V and J genes are TRBV7-2 and TRBJ2-7; 7 bases match TRBD2. Per the germline V gene, CDR1 is SGHTA and CDR2 is FQGNSA. This CDR3 is 15 amino acids long. V lost 5 bases to trimming and J lost 4 bases; unmatched junction nucleotides: 11. Here the CDR3 DNA reads TGTGCCAGCAGCGCCGTCTGGGCGGGAGCTTACGAGCAGTACTTC. Translation: CASSAVWAGAYEQYF.

The chain uses TRBV5-8 and TRBJ2-7, with a weak D call TRBD1 (6 bases). CDR1 and CDR2 (germline): SGHTS, YDEGEE. The germline V and J ends were trimmed by 3 bases and 5 bases, with 24 bases remaining between them. The CDR3 runs 17 residues. CDR3 in amino acids: CASSSGPGRVRGNEQYF. CDR3 DNA: TGTGCCAGCAGCTCTGGGCCCGGGCGCGTAAGGGGGAACGAGCAGTACTTC.

This clonotype has only a few counts. This sequence joins TRBV20-1 and TRBJ2-7; 8 bases agree with TRBD2. V dropped 5 bases and J dropped 0; count of bases not matched to a gene: 9. CDR1 and CDR2 (germline): DFQATT, SNEGSKA (reference sequence). This CDR3 contains 15 residues. The DNA for the CDR3 is TGCAGTGCTCGGGGGCTTAGCGGGATCTCCTACGAGCAGTACTTC. As protein: CSARGLSGISYEQYF.

This clonotype has ten or more counts. The chain joins TRBV9 to TRBJ2-2; D is uncertain. CDR3 length equals 14 residues. Germline lookup yields CDR1 SGDLS and CDR2 YYNGEE. V shed 0 bases and J shed 1 base, with 4 bases lying between them. CDR3 sequence (DNA): TGTGCCAGCAGCGTAGACGGGAACACCGGGGAGCTGTTTTTT. It encodes CASSVDGNTGELFF.

The chain links TRBV14 to TRBJ1-1; D remains unclear. The CDR3 runs to 13 residues. CDR1 is SGHDN and CDR2 is FVKESK in the germline V gene. Trimming took 8 bases from V and 3 from J, leaving 13 bases between them. CDR3 DNA sequence: TGTGCCAGCTCAATTCACCGGGACACTGAAGCTTTCTTT. Its translation: CASSIHRDTEAFF.

This chain links TRBV11-2 with TRBJ2-7, with 9 bases lining up with TRBD1. Germline values: CDR1 SGHAT, CDR2 FQNNGV. J was trimmed by 6 bases and V by 0 bases; bases with no gene match: 12. The CDR3 has 17 amino acids. Written as DNA, the CDR3 is TGTGCCAGCAGCTTAGATATCGACAGGGGGTTGTTGGGCGAGCAGTACTTC. This codes for CASSLDIDRGLLGEQYF. The full variable domain, with the rest looked up from reference TRBV11-2 and TRBJ2-7, is EAGVAQSPRYKIIEKRQSVAFWCNPISGHATLYWYQQILGQGPKLLIQFQNNGVVDDSQLPKDRFSAERLKGVDSTLKIQPAKLEDSAVYLCASSLDIDRGLLGEQYFGPGTRLTVT.

This clonotype has ten or more counts. This chain uses TRBV12-5 with TRBJ1-1, with D hard to call. V lost 8 bases and J lost 4, with 11 bases in between. This CDR3 contains 12 residues. In germline, CDR1 is LGHNT, CDR2 FRNRAP. The CDR3 nucleotides are TGTGCTAGTCACCGGGTGGGCACTGAAGCTTTCTTT. Protein sequence: CASHRVGTEAFF.

V usage is TRBV20-1 and J usage is TRBJ2-7; perhaps TRBD1 as D (5 bases). The CDR3 has 11 residues. Germline CDR1 is DFQATT and CDR2 is SNEGSKA (reference sequence). Trimming removed 3 bases at V and 12 bases at J, with 15 bases between. The CDR3 region is CSASDSPGRYF. CDR3 bases: TGCAGTGCTAGCGACAGTCCCGGGCGGTACTTC.

The genes are TRBV10-2 and TRBJ2-1; maybe TRBD2 (5 bases). V dropped 4 bases and J dropped 6 bases, with 10 bases sitting between them. The CDR3 consists of 13 residues. From germline, CDR1 is WSHSY and CDR2 SAAADI. The CDR3 DNA is TGCGCCAGCAGTGGTCCGAGGGCCAATGAGCAGTTCTTC. This encodes CASSGPRANEQFF.

The V gene is TRBV12-3 or TRBV12-4, the J gene TRBJ2-1; D ambiguous. Trimming left V 5 bases short and J 5 bases short, with 10 bases between. CDR3 length: 13 amino acids. The CDR3 region is CASSSLRDNEQFF. The CDR3 DNA sequence: TGTGCCAGCAGTAGTCTAAGGGACAATGAGCAGTTCTTC.

This clonotype was observed a handful of times. V is TRBV20-1 and J is TRBJ1-3; D is perhaps TRBD1 (5 bases). The CDR3 spans 13 residues. Germline assignment: CDR1 DFQATT and CDR2 SNEGSKA (reference sequence). V was clipped by 5 bases and J by 7 bases, with 15 bases between them. CDR3 nucleotides: TGCAGTGCTTCCAGTGGAGGGACGAACACCATATATTTT. Translation: CSASSGGTNTIYF.